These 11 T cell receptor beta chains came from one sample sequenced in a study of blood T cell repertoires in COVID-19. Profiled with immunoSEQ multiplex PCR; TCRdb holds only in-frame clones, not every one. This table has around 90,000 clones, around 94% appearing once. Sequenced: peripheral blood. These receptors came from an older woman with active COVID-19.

CDR3 protein: CASSASGSRETQYF. The CDR3 nucleotides read TGTGCCAGCAGCGCTAGCGGGAGTCGGGAGACCCAGTACTTC. The chain recombines TRBV11-3 with TRBJ2-5; TRBD2 aligns across 10 bases. CDR1 is SGHNT and CDR2 is YENEEA in the germline V gene. The V gene end was trimmed by 5 bases and the J gene end by 5 bases; junction bases not matched to a gene: 5. The CDR3 loop spans 14 amino acids.

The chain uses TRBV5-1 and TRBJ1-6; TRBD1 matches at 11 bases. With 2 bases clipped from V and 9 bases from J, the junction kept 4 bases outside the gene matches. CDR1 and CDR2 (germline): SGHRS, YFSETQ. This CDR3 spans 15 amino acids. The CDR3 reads CASSLKGQGGSPLHF. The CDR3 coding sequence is TGCGCCAGCAGCTTAAAGGGACAGGGGGGTTCACCCCTCCACTTT. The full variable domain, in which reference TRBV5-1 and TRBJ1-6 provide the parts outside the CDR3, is KAGVTQTPRYLIKTRGQQVTLSCSPISGHRSVSWYQQTPGQGLQFLFEYFSETQRNKGNFPGRFSGRQFSNSRSEMNVSTLELGDSALYLCASSLKGQGGSPLHFGNGTRLTVT.

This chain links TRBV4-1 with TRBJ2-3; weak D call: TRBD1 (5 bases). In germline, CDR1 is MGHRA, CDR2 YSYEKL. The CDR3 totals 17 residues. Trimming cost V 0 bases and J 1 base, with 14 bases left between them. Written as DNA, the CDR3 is TGCGCCAGCAGCCAAGATAGGGGCATAACTCGCACAGATACGCAGTATTTT. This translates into CASSQDRGITRTDTQYF.

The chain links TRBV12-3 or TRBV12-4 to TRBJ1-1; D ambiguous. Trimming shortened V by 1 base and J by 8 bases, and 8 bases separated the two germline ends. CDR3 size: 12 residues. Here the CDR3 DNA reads TGTGCCAGCAGTTTAGACAGTCCCGAAGCTTTCTTT. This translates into CASSLDSPEAFF.

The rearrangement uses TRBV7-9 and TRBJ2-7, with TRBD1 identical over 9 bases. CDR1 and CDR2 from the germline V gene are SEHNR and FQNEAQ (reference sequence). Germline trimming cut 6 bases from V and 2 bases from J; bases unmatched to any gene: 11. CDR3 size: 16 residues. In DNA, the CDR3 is TGTGCCAGCAGTTCAAACCGGGACAGGGACCCCTACGAGCAGTACTTC. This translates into CASSSNRDRDPYEQYF.

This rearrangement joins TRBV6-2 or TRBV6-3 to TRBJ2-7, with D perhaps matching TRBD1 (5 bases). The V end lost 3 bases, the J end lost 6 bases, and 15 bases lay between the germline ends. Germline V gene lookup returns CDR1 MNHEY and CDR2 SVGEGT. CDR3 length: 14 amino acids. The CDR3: CASSYGAATGEQYF. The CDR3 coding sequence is TGTGCCAGCAGTTATGGGGCGGCAACGGGCGAGCAGTACTTC.

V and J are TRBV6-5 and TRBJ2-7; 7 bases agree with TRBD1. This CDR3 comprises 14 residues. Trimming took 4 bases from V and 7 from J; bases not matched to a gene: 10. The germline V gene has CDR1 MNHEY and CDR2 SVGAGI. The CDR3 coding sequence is TGTGCCAGCAGTTCCACGGGACAGTCCGTGGAGCAGTACTTC. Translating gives CASSSTGQSVEQYF.

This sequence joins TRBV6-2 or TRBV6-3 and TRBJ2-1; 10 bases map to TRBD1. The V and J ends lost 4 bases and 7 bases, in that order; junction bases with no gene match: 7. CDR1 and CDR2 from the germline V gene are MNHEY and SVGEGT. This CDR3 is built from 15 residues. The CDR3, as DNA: TGTGCCAGCAGTTCTGGAGGGACAGGGGTAAATGAGCAGTTCTTC. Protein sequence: CASSSGGTGVNEQFF.

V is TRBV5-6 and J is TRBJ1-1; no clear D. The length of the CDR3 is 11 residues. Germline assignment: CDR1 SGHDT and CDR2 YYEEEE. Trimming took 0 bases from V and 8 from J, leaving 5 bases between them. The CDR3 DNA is TGTGCCAGCAGCTTGGACAGAGAAGCTTTCTTT. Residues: CASSLDREAFF.

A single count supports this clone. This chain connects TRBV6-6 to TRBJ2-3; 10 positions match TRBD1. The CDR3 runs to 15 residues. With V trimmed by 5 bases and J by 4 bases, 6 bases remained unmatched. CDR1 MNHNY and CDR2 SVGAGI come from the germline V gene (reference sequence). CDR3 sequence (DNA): TGTGCCAGCAGTCACGGTGGACAGGGGGCAGATACGCAGTATTTT. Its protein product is CASSHGGQGADTQYF.

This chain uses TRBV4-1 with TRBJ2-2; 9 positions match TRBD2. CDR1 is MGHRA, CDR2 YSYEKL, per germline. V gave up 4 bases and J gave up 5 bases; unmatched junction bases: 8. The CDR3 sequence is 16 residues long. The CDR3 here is CASSLNAAGGTGELFF. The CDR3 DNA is TGCGCCAGCAGCCTTAATGCAGCGGGAGGAACCGGGGAGCTGTTTTTT.